This T cell receptor (beta chain) stems from a study of spatial heterogeneity in lung cancer. Study background: Follow-up PBMC samples were sequenced when available, at a median of around 23 months after resection. Raw reads contained each unique TCR and UMI combination more than ten times on average.

TCRdb re-analysed the 5' RACE reads in MiXCR, keeping a single row per CDR3 protein. The sample yields around 11,000 distinct CDR3 sequences, around 9.1% seen once. Time point given: blood at routine non-recurrence follow-up after resection. Unsorted whole RNA of tumor, nontumor lung or frozen PBMC was sequenced. The CDR3 is made up of 14 amino acids. V was cut by 0 bases and J by 2 bases, with 8 bases left in between. Germline V gene data show CDR1 as MNHEY and CDR2 as SVGEGT. This clonotype occurred many times. Sample: PBMCs, taken at follow-up. The clonotype was recovered from a female donor with early-stage non-small cell lung cancer. V usage is TRBV6-2 or TRBV6-3 and J usage is TRBJ2-7, with D possibly TRBD2 on 6 matching bases. Here the CDR3 reads CASSYSSGPYEQYF. The CDR3 DNA reads TGTGCCAGCAGTTACTCTAGCGGCCCCTACGAGCAGTACTTC.